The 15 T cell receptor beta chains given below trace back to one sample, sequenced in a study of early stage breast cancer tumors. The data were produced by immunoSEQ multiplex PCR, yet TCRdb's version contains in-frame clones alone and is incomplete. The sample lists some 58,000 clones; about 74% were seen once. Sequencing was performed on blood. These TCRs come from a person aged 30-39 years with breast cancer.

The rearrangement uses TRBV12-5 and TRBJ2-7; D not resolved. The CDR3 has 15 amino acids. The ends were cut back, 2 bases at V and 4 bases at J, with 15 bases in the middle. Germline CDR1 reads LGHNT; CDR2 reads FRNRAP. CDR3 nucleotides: TGTGCTAGTGGTTTGTTATCGTTTGGTAGGTACGAGCAGTACTTC. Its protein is CASGLLSFGRYEQYF.

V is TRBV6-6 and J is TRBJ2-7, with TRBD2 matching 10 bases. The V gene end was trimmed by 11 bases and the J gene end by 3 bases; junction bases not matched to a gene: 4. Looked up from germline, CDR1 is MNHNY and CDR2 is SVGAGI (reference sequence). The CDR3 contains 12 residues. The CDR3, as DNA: TGTGCCGCTAGCGGGAGAGTCTACGAGCAGTACTTC. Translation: CAASGRVYEQYF.

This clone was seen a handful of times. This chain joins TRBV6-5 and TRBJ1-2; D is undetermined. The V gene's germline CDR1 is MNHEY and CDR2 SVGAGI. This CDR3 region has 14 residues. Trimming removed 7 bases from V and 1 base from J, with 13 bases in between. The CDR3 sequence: CASTRRTSNYGYTF. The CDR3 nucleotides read TGTGCCAGCACCCGCAGGACGAGTAACTATGGCTACACCTTC.

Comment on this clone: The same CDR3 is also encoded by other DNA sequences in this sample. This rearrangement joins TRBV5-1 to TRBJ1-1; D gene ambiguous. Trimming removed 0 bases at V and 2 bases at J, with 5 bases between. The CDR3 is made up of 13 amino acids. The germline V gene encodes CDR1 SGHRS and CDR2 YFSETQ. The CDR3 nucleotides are TGCGCCAGCAGCTTGGGCGGAAACACTGAAGCTTTCTTT. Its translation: CASSLGGNTEAFF.

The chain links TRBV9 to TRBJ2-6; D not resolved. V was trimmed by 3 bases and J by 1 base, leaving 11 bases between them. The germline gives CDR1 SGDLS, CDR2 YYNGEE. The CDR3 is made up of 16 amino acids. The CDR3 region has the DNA TGTGCCAGCAGCGCATCAACACAATCTGGGGCCAACGTCCTGACTTTC. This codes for CASSASTQSGANVLTF. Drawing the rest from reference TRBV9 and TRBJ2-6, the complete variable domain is DSGVTQTPKHLITATGQRVTLRCSPRSGDLSVYWYQQSLDQGLQFLIQYYNGEERAKGNILERFSAQQFPDLHSELNLSSLELGDSALYFCASSASTQSGANVLTFGAGSRLTVL.

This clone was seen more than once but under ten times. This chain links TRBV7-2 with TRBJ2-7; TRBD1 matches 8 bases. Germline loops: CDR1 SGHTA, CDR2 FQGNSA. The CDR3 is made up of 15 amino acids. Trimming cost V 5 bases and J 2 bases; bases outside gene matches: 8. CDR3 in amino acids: CASSQDRGAAYEQYF. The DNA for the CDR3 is TGTGCCAGCAGCCAAGACAGGGGTGCGGCCTACGAGCAGTACTTC.

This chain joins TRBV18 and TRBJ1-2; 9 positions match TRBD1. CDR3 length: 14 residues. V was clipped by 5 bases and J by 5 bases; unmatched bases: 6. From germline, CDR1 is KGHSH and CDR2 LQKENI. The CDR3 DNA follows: TGTGCCAGCTCAAGTCGGACAGGGGATTATGGCTACACCTTC. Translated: CASSSRTGDYGYTF.

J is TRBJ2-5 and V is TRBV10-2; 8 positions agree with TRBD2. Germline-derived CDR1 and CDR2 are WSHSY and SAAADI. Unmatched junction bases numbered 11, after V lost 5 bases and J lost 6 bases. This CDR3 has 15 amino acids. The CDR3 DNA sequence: TGCGCCAGCAGTCTTGGCCTAGCGGGTTGGAAGACCCAGTACTTC. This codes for CASSLGLAGWKTQYF.

The CDR3: CASSLGADSGFTGELFF. CDR3 nucleotides: TGTGCCAGCAGCTTAGGGGCGGATAGCGGGTTCACCGGGGAGCTGTTTTTT. The chain recombines TRBV7-2 with TRBJ2-2, with TRBD2 matching over 7 bases. This CDR3 is built from 17 residues. The V and J ends lost 1 base and 4 bases, in that order; junction bases with no gene match: 9. CDR1 is SGHTA and CDR2 is FQGNSA in the germline V gene.

CDR3 sequence: CASSDRRGGFQETQYF. CDR3 DNA: TGTGCCAGCAGCGATCGTAGGGGTGGGTTTCAAGAGACCCAGTACTTC. The chain uses TRBV9 and TRBJ2-5; the D gene is possibly TRBD1 (5 bases). This CDR3 spans 16 amino acids. Germline V gene sequence: CDR1 SGDLS, CDR2 YYNGEE. Between the trimmed V and J ends, which lost 3 bases and 2 bases, there was a span of 17 bases.

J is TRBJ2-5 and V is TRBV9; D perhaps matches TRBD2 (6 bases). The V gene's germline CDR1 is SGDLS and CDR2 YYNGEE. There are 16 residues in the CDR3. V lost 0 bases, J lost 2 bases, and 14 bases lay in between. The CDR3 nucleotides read TGTGCCAGCAGCGTAGGGGCGGGGCGTTTTCAAGAGACCCAGTACTTC. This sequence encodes CASSVGAGRFQETQYF.

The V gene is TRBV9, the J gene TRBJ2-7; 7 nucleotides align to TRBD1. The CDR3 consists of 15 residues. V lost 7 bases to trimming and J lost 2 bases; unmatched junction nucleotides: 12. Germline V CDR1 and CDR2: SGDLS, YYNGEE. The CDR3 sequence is CASSPQTGTTYEQYF. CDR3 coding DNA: TGTGCCAGCTCACCTCAGACAGGGACCACCTACGAGCAGTACTTC.

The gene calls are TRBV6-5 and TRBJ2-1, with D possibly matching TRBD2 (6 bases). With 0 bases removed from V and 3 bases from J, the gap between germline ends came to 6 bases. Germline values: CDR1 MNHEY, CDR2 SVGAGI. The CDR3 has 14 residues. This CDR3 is CASSYSGGYNEQFF. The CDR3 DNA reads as TGTGCCAGCAGTTACTCCGGGGGCTACAATGAGCAGTTCTTC.

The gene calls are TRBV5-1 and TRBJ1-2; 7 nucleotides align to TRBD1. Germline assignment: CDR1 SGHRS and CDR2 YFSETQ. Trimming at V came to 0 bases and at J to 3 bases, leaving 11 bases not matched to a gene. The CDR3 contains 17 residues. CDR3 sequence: CASSLAVDRELHYGYTF. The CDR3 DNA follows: TGCGCCAGCAGCTTGGCCGTCGACAGGGAGCTGCACTATGGCTACACCTTC.

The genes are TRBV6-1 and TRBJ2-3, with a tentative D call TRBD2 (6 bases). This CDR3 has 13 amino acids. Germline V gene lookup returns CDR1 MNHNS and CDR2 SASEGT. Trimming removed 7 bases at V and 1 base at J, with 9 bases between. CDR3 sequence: CASIPGGTDTQYF. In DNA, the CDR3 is TGTGCCAGCATCCCGGGGGGCACAGATACGCAGTATTTT.